Listed below are T cell receptor beta chains from one sample, sequenced in a study of HIV-infected patients and healthy controls. TCRdb re-derived calls from the 5' RACE reads in MiXCR, one entry per CDR3 protein. The sample carries thousands of distinct CDR3 sequences, 8.4% recorded once. The sequences come from blood, collected during antiretroviral therapy. The receptor source for this set is an adult with HIV infection. The CDR3 runs from the conserved cysteine through the conserved F or W. A D gene is named only where the DNA matches it firmly. Expanded clones are given a class, and other clones once, few, many or no size at all.

D: TRBD1
V: TRBV20-1
size: medium-sized
J: TRBJ2-5
DNA: TGCAGTGCTAGAGGGACAGGGAACGAAAAACTCCGCCAAGAGACCCAGTACTTC
CDR3: CSARGTGNEKLRQETQYF

D: NA
V: TRBV20-1
size: few
J: TRBJ1-4
DNA: TGCAGTGCTAGAGTGGAGGGTTTCCCCGAAAAACTGTTTTTT
CDR3: CSARVEGFPEKLFF

D: NA
V: TRBV20-1
size: few
J: TRBJ1-2
DNA: TGCAGTGCTACCCCAGGGGACTATGGCTACACCTTC
CDR3: CSATPGDYGYTF

D: TRBD1
V: TRBV2
size: medium-sized
J: TRBJ2-7
DNA: TGTGCCAGCAAAGCGGGACAGGGGCGGCACGAGCAGTACTTC
CDR3: CASKAGQGRHEQYF

D: NA
V: TRBV4-1
size: medium-sized
J: TRBJ1-1
DNA: TGCGCCAGCAGCCAAGATTTAGGGGCAGGGGTGAACACTGAAGCTTTCTTT
CDR3: CASSQDLGAGVNTEAFF

D: TRBD2
V: TRBV4-2
size: medium-sized
J: TRBJ2-3
DNA: TGTGCCAGCAGCCAGGGACTAGCGGACACCCTCGCGTATTTT
CDR3: CASSQGLADTLAYF

D: NA
V: TRBV6-6
size: medium-sized
J: TRBJ2-1
DNA: TGTGCCAGCAGTTACTCGACTAGCTCCTACAATGAGCAGTTCTTC
CDR3: CASSYSTSSYNEQFF

D: TRBD2
V: TRBV6-5
size: NA
J: TRBJ2-7
DNA: TGTGCCAGCAGTCAGTTTAGCGGGGGGACCGAGCAGTACTTC
CDR3: CASSQFSGGTEQYF

D: NA
V: TRBV3-1
size: many
J: TRBJ1-3
DNA: TGTGCCAGCAGCCAAGGCGGCATTGGAAACACCATATATTTT
CDR3: CASSQGGIGNTIYF

D: TRBD2
V: TRBV10-3
size: many
J: TRBJ2-1
DNA: TGTGCCACCGAGGCGAGCGGGGGGGCCTCCTACAATGAGCAGTTCTTC
CDR3: CATEASGGASYNEQFF

D: NA
V: TRBV18
size: NA
J: TRBJ1-4
DNA: TGTGCCAGCTCACCCCTGAACCTTGGGAGTTATGAAAAACTGTTTTTT
CDR3: CASSPLNLGSYEKLFF

D: NA
V: TRBV11-2
size: many
J: TRBJ1-1
DNA: TGTGCCAGCAGCTTTTACAGGGCTTCCACTGAAGCTTTCTTT
CDR3: CASSFYRASTEAFF

D: TRBD2
V: TRBV27
size: medium-sized
J: TRBJ2-1
DNA: TGTGCCAGCAGCCCAGCTGGACTAGCGGCTTACAATGAGCAGTTCTTC
CDR3: CASSPAGLAAYNEQFF